The 3 T cell receptor beta chains listed next were all sequenced from one sample in a study of blood T cell repertoires in COVID-19. TCRdb's copy holds only in-frame clones and misses some; the assay was immunoSEQ multiplex PCR. In the table there are tens of thousands of clones, 75% to 90% of which are singletons. The sequencing sample was made of peripheral blood. The receptors come from a human donor in a cohort sampled during active COVID-19.

This sequence joins TRBV7-9 and TRBJ1-1, with TRBD1 as a possible D gene (6 bases). The CDR3 runs to 14 residues. V lost 5 bases to trimming and J lost 1 base, with 11 bases between them. Germline V gene sequence: CDR1 SEHNR, CDR2 FQNEAQ (reference sequence). CDR3 nucleotide sequence: TGTGCCAGCAGCCCACCGACAGGGAACACTGAAGCTTTCTTT. Residues: CASSPPTGNTEAFF.

V is TRBV29-1 and J is TRBJ2-1, with 7 bases identical to TRBD1. CDR1 is SQVTM, CDR2 ANQGSEA, per germline. With 4 bases clipped from V and 3 bases from J, the junction kept 3 bases outside the gene matches. CDR3 length equals 13 residues. CDR3 DNA sequence: TGCAGCGTTGGACAGGGCATCTACAATGAGCAGTTCTTC. Protein sequence: CSVGQGIYNEQFF.

This clone showed up just a few times. The rearrangement joins TRBV12-3 or TRBV12-4 to TRBJ1-1; D unresolved. Trimming cost V 8 bases and J 1 base, with 11 bases left between them. CDR3 length: 13 residues. CDR3 amino acids: CASGPWANTEAFF. The CDR3 DNA reads TGTGCCAGCGGGCCATGGGCGAACACTGAAGCTTTCTTT.